Each of the 25 T cell receptor beta chains below was sequenced from the same sample in a study of shared clonotypes between healthy human individuals. CD45RO negativity and positive selection for CCR7 defined naive CD8 cells, a population that excluded terminally differentiated effector memory CD45RA+ cells. Using immunoSEQ multiplex PCR, the repertoire was profiled, and TCRdb retains in-frame clones only, with some absent. The sample includes around 1.9 million clones, 93% of them seen just once. The sequenced material came from naive CD8+ T cells from PBMCs. Receptors originate from a man aged 18 to 30 in good health. Some clones in this sample may be carry-over from other donors' samples.

The V and J genes are TRBV27 and TRBJ2-7, with 7 bases matching TRBD2. The CDR3 runs 12 residues. The trim removed 10 bases at V and 6 bases at J, leaving 9 bases unmatched. CDR1 MNHEY and CDR2 SMNVEV come from the germline V gene (reference sequence). The CDR3: CATSPGGFEQYF. In DNA, the CDR3 is TGTGCCACCTCCCCGGGGGGTTTCGAGCAGTACTTC.

This rearrangement joins TRBV6-5 to TRBJ2-1, with TRBD2 matching over 9 bases. V gave up 1 base and J gave up 8 bases; unmatched junction bases: 3. Per germline, CDR1 MNHEY and CDR2 SVGAGI. The CDR3 length is 14 residues. CDR3 in amino acids: CASSYFSGSDEQFF. The CDR3 DNA is TGTGCCAGCAGTTACTTTAGCGGGAGCGATGAGCAGTTCTTC.

V is TRBV30 and J is TRBJ2-1; the D gene could be TRBD1 or TRBD2 (5 bases each). Trimming took off 4 bases at V and 8 bases at J, with 18 bases between the two ends. The CDR3 runs to 14 residues. Looked up from germline, CDR1 is GTSNPN and CDR2 is SVGIG (reference sequence). This CDR3 reads CAWKLGLAIDEQFF. The DNA of the CDR3 is TGTGCCTGGAAGTTGGGGCTAGCTATCGATGAGCAGTTCTTC.

This chain joins TRBV25-1 and TRBJ2-5; TRBD2 is a possible D gene (6 bases). The ends were cut back, 3 bases at V and 1 base at J, with 6 bases in the middle. Germline CDR1 MGHDK, CDR2 SYGVNS. The CDR3 totals 13 residues. The CDR3 loop reads CASSEEGQETQYF. The CDR3 coding sequence is TGTGCCAGCAGTGAGGAGGGCCAAGAGACCCAGTACTTC.

The chain links TRBV29-1 to TRBJ2-1; 7 bases are shared with TRBD2. Germline V gene sequence: CDR1 SQVTM, CDR2 ANQGSEA. The CDR3 has 15 residues. V was pared by 7 bases and J by 3 bases, with 12 bases of the junction left unmatched. DNA of the CDR3: TGCAGCGCCGAAGGGGTTAGGGACTACTACAATGAGCAGTTCTTC. It translates to CSAEGVRDYYNEQFF.

This clone was seen just once. The V call is TRBV23-1, the J call TRBJ2-7, with 7 bases that match TRBD2. TRBV23-1 qualifies as an ORF whose function is uncertain. This CDR3 contains 13 residues. The V segment lost 6 bases and the J segment 4 bases; nucleotides outside the gene matches: 6. This chain's CDR3 is CASREGLVYEQYF. CDR3 coding DNA: TGCGCCAGCAGGGAAGGACTAGTTTACGAGCAGTACTTC.

The J gene is TRBJ1-1, the V gene TRBV10-3; 8 nucleotides align to TRBD1. Germline-derived CDR1 and CDR2 are ENHRY and SYGVKD. The CDR3 contains 16 residues. V trimming: 0 bases; J trimming: 5 bases; junction bases outside the gene matches: 8. In nucleotides, the CDR3 is TGTGCCATCAGTGAGTCACCGACAGGGGTGGGTACTGAAGCTTTCTTT. Protein product: CAISESPTGVGTEAFF.

V gene TRBV29-1 combines with J gene TRBJ1-3; 8 nucleotides line up with TRBD1. Germline CDR1 reads SQVTM; CDR2 reads ANQGSEA. The CDR3 is made up of 14 amino acids. V lost 5 bases and J lost 4; bases outside the gene matches: 7. In nucleotides, the CDR3 is TGCAGCGTTCGGACAGGGCCGTCAGGAAACACCATATATTTT. Translating it yields CSVRTGPSGNTIYF.

This clone was counted a single time. The V call is TRBV9, the J call TRBJ1-1; D ambiguous. Per the germline V gene, CDR1 is SGDLS and CDR2 is YYNGEE. This CDR3 spans 15 amino acids. Trimming left V 0 bases short and J 5 bases short, with 14 bases between. CDR3 loop: CASSVGSEGRTEAFF. The CDR3 nucleotides read TGTGCCAGCAGCGTAGGATCGGAAGGGAGGACTGAAGCTTTCTTT.

This clone was recorded once. This sequence joins TRBV5-1 and TRBJ2-7, with D tentatively TRBD1 (6 bases). This CDR3 contains 17 residues. Germline V gene sequence: CDR1 SGHRS, CDR2 YFSETQ. The ends were cut back, 0 bases at V and 1 base at J, with 17 bases in the middle. The CDR3 DNA reads TGCGCCAGCAGCTTGGTTGGGGGCCGACGTTTTTCCTACGAGCAGTACTTC. Encoded protein: CASSLVGGRRFSYEQYF.

The chain joins TRBV29-1 to TRBJ2-1, with TRBD1 identical over 7 bases. Trimming cost V 4 bases and J 3 bases; bases outside gene matches: 9. CDR3 length: 15 amino acids. Per the germline V gene, CDR1 is SQVTM and CDR2 is ANQGSEA. CDR3 in amino acids: CSVVSDRMLYNEQFF. The CDR3 DNA follows: TGCAGCGTTGTATCGGACAGGATGCTCTACAATGAGCAGTTCTTC.

This clone has a single count. The chain couples TRBV5-1 to TRBJ2-2; D gene unclear. Germline-derived CDR1 and CDR2 are SGHRS and YFSETQ. V was pared by 3 bases and J by 7 bases, with 22 bases between. CDR3 length equals 17 residues. CDR3 sequence (DNA): TGCGCCAGCAGCTCCGGTGACGGCTTCGCACTTGGCGGGGAGCTGTTTTTT. Translating it yields CASSSGDGFALGGELFF.

The chain uses TRBV7-9 and TRBJ2-1; TRBD2 agrees at 10 bases. Trimming removed 4 bases from V and 1 base from J; junction bases left unmatched: 7. This CDR3 has 17 residues. The germline CDR1 and CDR2 sequences are SEHNR and FQNEAQ (reference sequence). The CDR3 loop is CASSSPLAGESYNEQFF. The CDR3 DNA reads TGTGCCAGCAGCTCACCCCTAGCGGGAGAGTCCTACAATGAGCAGTTCTTC.

The chain uses TRBV2 and TRBJ2-1; a weak D match, TRBD2 (5 bases). V lost 10 bases and J lost 10, with 11 bases in between. Germline loops: CDR1 SNHLY, CDR2 FYNNEI. The CDR3 spans 10 residues. The CDR3 DNA reads as TGTGCCACGGACTGGAGAGAGCAGTTCTTC. Translated, it gives CATDWREQFF.

Worth noting for this clone: The sample holds other DNA sequences that translate to the same CDR3. The chain joins TRBV19 to TRBJ2-7; 10 bases fit TRBD1. V shed 9 bases, J shed 3 bases, and the junction held 5 bases outside the gene matches. Per germline, CDR1 LNHDA and CDR2 SQIVND (reference sequence). This CDR3 has 13 residues. The CDR3 reads CASSDRGLYEQYF. The DNA for the CDR3 is TGTGCCAGCAGCGACAGGGGGCTCTACGAGCAGTACTTC.

As for this clone: This sample also contains other DNA sequences that code for the same CDR3. J is TRBJ2-7 and V is TRBV28; D remains ambiguous. The CDR3 length is 13 residues. V was cut by 6 bases and J by 3 bases, with 12 bases left in between. Germline V CDR1 and CDR2: MDHEN, SYDVKM. As DNA, the CDR3 is TGTGCCAGCAGCCCCCGAGCAGTCTACGAGCAGTACTTC. It translates to CASSPRAVYEQYF.

The V call is TRBV27, the J call TRBJ1-1; perhaps TRBD1 as D (6 bases). Germline values: CDR1 MNHEY, CDR2 SMNVEV (reference sequence). The length of the CDR3 is 14 residues. V lost 7 bases and J 3 bases, leaving 15 bases between the germline ends. CDR3 nucleotide sequence: TGTGCCAGCATTTCGGCAGGGGAAGACACTGAAGCTTTCTTT. Its protein product is CASISAGEDTEAFF.

With respect to this clone: One end of the junction is discordant with germline, which a read error may explain. The chain combines TRBV27 with TRBJ1-1, with D possibly TRBD1 on 5 matching bases. Germline CDR1 MNHEY, CDR2 SMNVEV (reference sequence). This CDR3 has 14 amino acids. The CDR3, as DNA: TGTGTCAGCGTCGGGGGGGAGAATTGGACTGAAGCTTTCTTT. The encoded protein is CVSVGGENWTEAFF.

The V and J genes are TRBV5-5 and TRBJ2-7, with TRBD1 matching 8 bases. The V gene end was trimmed by 6 bases and the J gene end by 3 bases; junction bases not matched to a gene: 11. The germline gives CDR1 SGHKS, CDR2 YYEKEE (reference sequence). This CDR3 is built from 15 residues. The CDR3 coding sequence is TGTGCCAGCACCCCAGGGGGCAGTAACGACTACGAGCAGTACTTC. Residues: CASTPGGSNDYEQYF.

A single count supports this clone. Other nucleotide sequences in the sample specify the same CDR3. The chain is built from TRBV4-1 and TRBJ2-1; 9 bases are shared with TRBD2. CDR1 and CDR2 from the germline V gene are MGHRA and YSYEKL. The V and J ends lost 4 bases and 4 bases, in that order; junction bases with no gene match: 5. The CDR3 contains 15 residues. CDR3 loop: CASSRLAGLYNEQFF. The CDR3 nucleotides read TGCGCCAGCAGCCGGCTAGCGGGACTTTACAATGAGCAGTTCTTC.

The sample holds a few counts of this clone. This chain joins TRBV14 and TRBJ2-1; D remains unclear. V lost 1 base and J lost 7, with 17 bases in between. The CDR3 has 16 amino acids. Germline V gene lookup returns CDR1 SGHDN and CDR2 FVKESK. CDR3 residues: CASSQAFGVDKNEQFF. The CDR3 bases are TGTGCCAGCAGCCAAGCGTTCGGAGTCGATAAAAATGAGCAGTTCTTC.

This chain joins TRBV7-9 and TRBJ1-4, with 8 bases that match TRBD1. In germline, CDR1 is SEHNR, CDR2 FQNEAQ (reference sequence). The CDR3 has 15 residues. J lost 6 bases, V lost 4 bases, and 7 bases had no gene match. In nucleotides, the CDR3 is TGTGCCAGCAGCTCCCGACAGGGGCCCGATGAAAAACTGTTTTTT. This encodes CASSSRQGPDEKLFF.

This clone has only a few counts. The rearrangement uses TRBV27 and TRBJ1-3; D perhaps matches TRBD1 (5 bases). The CDR3 is made up of 14 amino acids. Trimming took 5 bases from V and 8 from J, leaving 16 bases between them. Germline CDR1 MNHEY, CDR2 SMNVEV (reference sequence). As DNA, the CDR3 is TGTGCCAGCAGTCAGGCAGGGTTGGCGCACACCATATATTTT. Protein: CASSQAGLAHTIYF.

The gene calls are TRBV5-1 and TRBJ2-2; 11 bases are shared with TRBD2. The junction had 4 bases not matched to a gene; V was cut back by 3 bases and J by 6 bases. Germline lookup yields CDR1 SGHRS and CDR2 YFSETQ. The CDR3 has 15 residues. DNA for the CDR3: TGCGCCAGCAGCTATAGCGGGAGGGAACCCGGGGAGCTGTTTTTT. This encodes CASSYSGREPGELFF.

The chain employs TRBV5-6 and TRBJ2-1, with D possibly TRBD2 on 6 matching bases. V lost 7 bases, J lost 7 bases, and 21 bases lay in between. CDR1 and CDR2 (germline): SGHDT, YYEEEE. The length of the CDR3 is 15 residues. The CDR3 protein is CASEGGSGRRNEQFF. CDR3 in DNA: TGTGCCAGCGAAGGAGGGTCGGGGCGTAGGAATGAGCAGTTCTTC.